This TCR beta chain derives from a study of blood T cells in healthy people across ages. CDR1 is MNHEY and CDR2 is SVGAGI in the germline V gene. V shed 0 bases and J 0 bases; nucleotides not matched to a gene: 2. This CDR3 spans 16 amino acids. For the second PCR, which ran for roughly 6 to 12 cycles, a sample-barcoded 5' primer and a J-beta primer mix were used. MiXCR, run by TCRdb on the 5' RACE reads, gives a single entry per CDR3 protein. The sample has over 1,500,000 distinct CDR3 sequences, about two fifths seen once. The origin of this receptor is a human donor in good health. The sequenced material came from blood. The chain employs TRBV6-5 and TRBJ2-4; 7 bases line up with TRBD1. The CDR3 loop is CASSYSRGIAKNIQYF. In nucleotides, the CDR3 is TGTGCCAGCAGTTACTCCAGGGGGATAGCCAAAAACATTCAGTACTTC.